A selection of T cell receptor beta chains follows, all from one sample in a study of neoadjuvant anti-PD-1 for oral cavity cancer. The table came from immunoSEQ multiplex PCR; TCRdb's copy has only in-frame clones and leaves some out. The table shows more than 11,000 clones, with about three quarters occurring only once. The sequenced sample was PBMCs, obtained after nivolumab (anti-PD-1) treatment. The receptors shown here come from a person aged 40-85 years with oral cavity squamous cell carcinoma. The CDR3 runs from the conserved cysteine through the conserved F or W. A D gene is named only where the DNA matches it firmly. Size is omitted from some rows. Given values are once, few, many or a class for expanded clones.

- | TRBJ2-3 | TRBD2 | TRBV19 | TGTGCCAGTAGAGATAGAGCGGGAGGCATAACAGATACGCAGTATTTT | CASRDRAGGITDTQYF
- | TRBJ1-1 | - | TRBV19 | TGTGCCAGTAGTATAGAATTCAGTCGGCGGCGGAACACTGAAGCTTTCTTT | CASSIEFSRRRNTEAFF
- | TRBJ2-5 | - | TRBV6-1 | TGTGCCAGCAGTGAATTGGGGACCACCCAGGTTGAGGCGACCCAGTACTTC | CASSELGTTQVEATQYF
- | TRBJ1-1 | - | TRBV6-5 | TGTGCCAGCAGTTACTCTCCAGGCGGGACTGAAGCTTTCTTT | CASSYSPGGTEAFF
- | TRBJ2-1 | - | TRBV30 | TGTGCCTGGGCTTACAGGAATGAGCAGTTCTTC | CAWAYRNEQFF
- | TRBJ1-2 | - | TRBV29-1 | TGCAGCGTTGTGCTGGGAGTAGGTGGCTACACCTTC | CSVVLGVGGYTF
- | TRBJ2-7 | TRBD2 | TRBV2 | TGTGCCAGCAGGGTCCTAGCGGATGAGCAGTACTTC | CASRVLADEQYF
- | TRBJ1-1 | TRBD1 | TRBV27 | TGTGCCAGCAGTCCGGATCGGGACAGGGGGCGTTGGACTGAAGCTTTCTTT | CASSPDRDRGRWTEAFF
few | TRBJ2-3 | TRBD2 | TRBV10-1 | TGCGCCAGCAGTGAGTCTCTAGCGGGAGGGCCTGGAGATACGCAGTATTTT | CASSESLAGGPGDTQYF
- | TRBJ2-4 | - | TRBV10-3 | TGTGCCATCAGTGATAGAAACATTCAGTACTTC | CAISDRNIQYF
- | TRBJ1-2 | TRBD1 | TRBV5-6 | TGTGCCAGCAGCTTGTTACAGGGGCTCTCTAACTATGGCTACACCTTC | CASSLLQGLSNYGYTF
- | TRBJ2-7 | - | TRBV21-1 | TGTGCCAACTGGGGGACAGGGTGGGGTGAGCAGTACTTC | CANWGTGWGEQYF
- | TRBJ2-2 | - | TRBV19 | TGTGCCAGTAGTATAGACGACAGAAACACCGGGGAGCTGTTTTTT | CASSIDDRNTGELFF
- | TRBJ2-7 | TRBD2 | TRBV6-1 | TGTGCCAGCAGTGATCAGCGGGAGGTTGACGAGCAGTACTTC | CASSDQREVDEQYF